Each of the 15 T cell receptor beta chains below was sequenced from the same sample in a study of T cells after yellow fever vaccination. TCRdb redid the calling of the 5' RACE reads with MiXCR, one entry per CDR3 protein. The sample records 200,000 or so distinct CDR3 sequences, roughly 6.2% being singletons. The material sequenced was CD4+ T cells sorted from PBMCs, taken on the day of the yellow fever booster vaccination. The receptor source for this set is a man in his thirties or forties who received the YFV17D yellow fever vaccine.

CDR3 in DNA: TGTGCCAGCGACGGACAGGCCTACAATGAGCAGTTCTTC. It specifies CASDGQAYNEQFF. The V and J genes are TRBV7-9 and TRBJ2-1, with 7 bases identical to TRBD1. After removal of 8 bases from V and 2 bases from J, the junction contained 3 bases not matched to a gene. The CDR3 runs to 13 residues. Germline CDR1 reads SEHNR; CDR2 reads FQNEAQ (reference sequence). Drawing the rest from reference TRBV7-9 and TRBJ2-1, the complete variable domain is DTGVSQNPRHKITKRGQNVTFRCDPISEHNRLYWYRQTLGQGPEFLTYFQNEAQLEKSRLLSDRFSAERPKGSFSTLEIQRTEQGDSAMYLCASDGQAYNEQFFGPGTRLTVL.

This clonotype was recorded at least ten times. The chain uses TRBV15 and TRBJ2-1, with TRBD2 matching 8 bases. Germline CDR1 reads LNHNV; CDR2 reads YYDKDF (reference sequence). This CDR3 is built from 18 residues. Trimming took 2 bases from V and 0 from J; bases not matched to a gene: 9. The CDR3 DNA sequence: TGTGCCACCAGCAGACGGATAGAGCGGGAGAGCTCCTACAATGAGCAGTTCTTC. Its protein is CATSRRIERESSYNEQFF.

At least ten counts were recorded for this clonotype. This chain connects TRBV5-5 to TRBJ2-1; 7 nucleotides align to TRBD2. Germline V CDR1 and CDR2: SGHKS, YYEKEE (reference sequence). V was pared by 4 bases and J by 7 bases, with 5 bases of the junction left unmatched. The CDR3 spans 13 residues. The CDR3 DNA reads TGTGCCAGCAGCCGGGGACTATCAAATGAGCAGTTCTTC. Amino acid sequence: CASSRGLSNEQFF.

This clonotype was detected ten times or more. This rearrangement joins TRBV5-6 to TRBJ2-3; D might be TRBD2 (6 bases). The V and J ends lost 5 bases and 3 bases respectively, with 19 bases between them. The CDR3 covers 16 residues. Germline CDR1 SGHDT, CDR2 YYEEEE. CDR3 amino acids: CASSWGLGGITDTQYF. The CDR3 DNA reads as TGTGCCAGCAGTTGGGGACTTGGCGGGATAACAGATACGCAGTATTTT.

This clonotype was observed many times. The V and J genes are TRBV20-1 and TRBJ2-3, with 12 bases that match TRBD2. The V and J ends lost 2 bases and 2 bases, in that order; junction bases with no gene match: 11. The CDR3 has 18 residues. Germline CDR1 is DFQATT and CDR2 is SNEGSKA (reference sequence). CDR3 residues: CSARRTSGKVGHTDTQYF. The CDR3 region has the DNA TGCAGTGCTAGAAGGACTAGCGGGAAGGTGGGACACACAGATACGCAGTATTTT.

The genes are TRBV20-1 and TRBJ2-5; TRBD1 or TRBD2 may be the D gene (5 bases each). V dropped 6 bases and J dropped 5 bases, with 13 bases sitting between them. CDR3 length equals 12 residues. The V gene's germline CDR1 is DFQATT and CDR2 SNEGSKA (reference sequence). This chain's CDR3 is CSAGAVRETQYF. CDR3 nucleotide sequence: TGCAGTGCCGGGGCTGTCCGGGAGACCCAGTACTTC.

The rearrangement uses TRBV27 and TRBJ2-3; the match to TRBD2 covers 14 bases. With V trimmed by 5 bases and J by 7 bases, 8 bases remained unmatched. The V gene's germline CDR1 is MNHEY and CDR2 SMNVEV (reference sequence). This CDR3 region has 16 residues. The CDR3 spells CASSPRLAGGLYTQYF. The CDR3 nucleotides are TGTGCCAGCAGTCCAAGACTAGCGGGAGGGTTGTATACGCAGTATTTT.

In nucleotides, the CDR3 is TGTGCCAGCAGCCTCGGGACTAGCGCGAACAATGAGCAGTTCTTC. As protein: CASSLGTSANNEQFF. V gene TRBV27 combines with J gene TRBJ2-1, with 10 bases identical to TRBD2. V dropped 6 bases and J dropped 5; count of bases not matched to a gene: 7. CDR1 is MNHEY, CDR2 SMNVEV, per germline (reference sequence). The CDR3 totals 15 residues.

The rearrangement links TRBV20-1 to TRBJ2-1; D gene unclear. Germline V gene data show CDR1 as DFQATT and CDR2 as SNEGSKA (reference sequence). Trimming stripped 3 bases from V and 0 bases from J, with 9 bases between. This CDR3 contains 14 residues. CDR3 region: CSASPASSYNEQFF. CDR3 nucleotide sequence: TGCAGTGCTAGTCCGGCGAGCTCCTACAATGAGCAGTTCTTC.

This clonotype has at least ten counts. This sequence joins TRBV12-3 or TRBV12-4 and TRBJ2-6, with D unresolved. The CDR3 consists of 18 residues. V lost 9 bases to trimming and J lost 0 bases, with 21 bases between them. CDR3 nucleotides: TGTGCCAGTACCAAGGACCCGGTAATCACCTCTGGGGCCAACGTCCTGACTTTC. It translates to CASTKDPVITSGANVLTF.

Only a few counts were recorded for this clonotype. CDR3 loop: CASSLSAGEAGELFF. The CDR3 DNA sequence: TGCGCCAGCAGCTTGTCGGCGGGAGAGGCCGGGGAGCTGTTTTTT. The chain uses TRBV5-1 and TRBJ2-2; 7 bases align to TRBD2. Looked up from germline, CDR1 is SGHRS and CDR2 is YFSETQ. The CDR3 runs 15 residues. Trimming removed 1 base from V and 6 bases from J; junction bases left unmatched: 6.

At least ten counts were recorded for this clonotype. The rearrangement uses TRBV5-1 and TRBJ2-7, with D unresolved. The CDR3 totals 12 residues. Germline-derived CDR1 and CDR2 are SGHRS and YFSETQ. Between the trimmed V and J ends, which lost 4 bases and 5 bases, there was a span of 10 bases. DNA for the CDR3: TGCGCCAGCAGCCTAGAAGGCCACGAGCAGTACTTC. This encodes CASSLEGHEQYF.

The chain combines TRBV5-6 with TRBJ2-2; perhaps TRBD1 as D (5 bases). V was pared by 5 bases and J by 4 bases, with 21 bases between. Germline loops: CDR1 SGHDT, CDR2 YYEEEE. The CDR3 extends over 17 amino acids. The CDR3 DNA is TGTGCCAGCAGTATAGAAGGGGTTCGGATTATCACCGGGGAGCTGTTTTTT. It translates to CASSIEGVRIITGELFF. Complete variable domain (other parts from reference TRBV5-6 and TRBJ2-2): DAGVTQSPTHLIKTRGQQVTLRCSPKSGHDTVSWYQQALGQGPQFIFQYYEEEERQRGNFPDRFSGHQFPNYSSELNVNALLLGDSALYLCASSIEGVRIITGELFFGEGSRLTVL.

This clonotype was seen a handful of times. The CDR3 DNA reads as TGTGCCAGCAGTTCAAGCCCAGGAAGGGGGAACACTGAAGCTTTCTTT. Translated, it gives CASSSSPGRGNTEAFF. V is TRBV12-3 or TRBV12-4 and J is TRBJ1-1, with D tentatively TRBD1 (5 bases). The CDR3 spans 16 residues. V dropped 4 bases and J dropped 1 base, with 16 bases sitting between them.

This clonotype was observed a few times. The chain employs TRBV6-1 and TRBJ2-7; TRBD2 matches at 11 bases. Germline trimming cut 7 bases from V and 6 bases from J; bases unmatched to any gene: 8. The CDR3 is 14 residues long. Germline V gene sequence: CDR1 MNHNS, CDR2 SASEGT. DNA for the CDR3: TGTGCCAGCAAAATCACTAGCGGGAGTCGCGAGCAGTACTTC. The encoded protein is CASKITSGSREQYF.